The rows below give T cell receptor beta chains drawn from one sample of a study of T cell responses to AZD1222 COVID-19 vaccine. The method was immunoSEQ multiplex PCR; TCRdb's version includes in-frame clones alone and lacks a portion of them. The data contain 120,000 to 150,000 clones, around 93% of them singletons. The material sequenced was peripheral blood, taken on day 0 of AZD1222 vaccination. The receptors stem from an adult in good health. CDR3s leave out the opening cysteine and the closing phenylalanine or tryptophan. Clone size is not always given. Where it is, it says once, few, many or a class for expanded clones.

clone_size j_call cdr3_length v_call cdr3_aa
. TRBJ1-2 11 TRBV19 ASSIVYSYGYT
. TRBJ1-3 14 TRBV18 ASSPQHVAQGNTIY
few TRBJ2-7 13 TRBV9 ASSVTGTAVEEQY
once TRBJ1-4 14 TRBV27 ASNGGIQGQAEKLF
. TRBJ2-7 12 TRBV11-2 ASSAGQGAIEQY
. TRBJ2-7 14 TRBV28 ASSGGRGPSSYEQY
once TRBJ2-3 14 TRBV9 ASSVQVGGAVDTQY
. TRBJ2-7 15 TRBV4-3 ASSQGSHRDRGYEQY
. TRBJ2-1 9 TRBV7-3 ASSLTDEQF
. TRBJ2-1 14 TRBV11-2 ASSPSSGRRNNEQF
. TRBJ1-3 14 TRBV9 ASSVAGARLGNTIY
. TRBJ1-4 14 TRBV28 ASSPNRDVRNEKLF
. TRBJ1-4 12 TRBV6-1 ASSDPAGWGKLF
. TRBJ1-5 12 TRBV19 ASSIVGVGQPQH
. TRBJ1-1 15 TRBV10-3 AISDAGQGARNTEAF
once TRBJ1-5 11 TRBV25-1 ASSEAGGQPQH
. TRBJ2-7 15 TRBV27 ASSPYLTGGLPYEQY
. TRBJ1-3 11 TRBV5-1 ASSFGQGNTIY
. TRBJ1-1 12 TRBV3-1/TRBV3-2 ASSFSDTPLQAF
. TRBJ2-7 10 TRBV6-4 ASSDSGYEQY
. TRBJ2-1 10 TRBV7-6 ASSLGGGEQF
. TRBJ1-6 13 TRBV5-1 ASSRVGAGDSPLH
. TRBJ2-7 16 TRBV4-2 ASSQIASGGVITYEQY
once TRBJ1-3 12 TRBV9 ASSSERGQDTIY
. TRBJ2-3 11 TRBV2 ASPPYSTDTQY
. TRBJ1-2 13 TRBV18 ASSPKTGKPYGYT
once TRBJ1-3 14 TRBV7-8 ASSPRIWGSGNTIY
. TRBJ2-7 11 TRBV24-1 ATSDMTGPEQY
. TRBJ1-5 10 TRBV19 ASGQGEQPQH
. TRBJ1-2 13 TRBV6-5 ASTRTTGTNYGYT
. TRBJ1-6 14 TRBV4-1 ASSQGEWSYNSPLH
. TRBJ2-7 11 TRBV28 ASRSGGLDEQY
. TRBJ1-1 13 TRBV6-1 ASSDGTGGMSMAF
. TRBJ1-2 12 TRBV3-1/TRBV3-2 ASSQDPGVGGYT
. TRBJ1-2 11 TRBV18 ASSPLGNYGYT
. TRBJ2-3 13 TRBV20-1 SASRLAGGPDTQY
once TRBJ1-2 11 TRBV28 ASSLGRIYGYT
. TRBJ1-1 12 TRBV6-2/TRBV6-3 ASSYSTENTEAF
. TRBJ2-7 11 TRBV2 ASGGTGESEQY
. TRBJ1-2 12 TRBV5-6 ASSFLDSNYGYT
. TRBJ2-5 12 TRBV15 ATSSVSRQETQY
. TRBJ2-7 13 TRBV4-3 ASSQDRGVPLEQY
. TRBJ1-1 9 TRBV20-1 IVWVNTEAF
. TRBJ2-2 14 TRBV9 ASSVLGLANTGELF
few TRBJ2-1 15 TRBV27 ASSLFSGTSEYNEQF
. TRBJ2-3 14 TRBV7-2 ASSLRSSPPLRAQY
. TRBJ1-2 11 TRBV6-2/TRBV6-3 ASSRAGRYGYT
once TRBJ1-5 12 TRBV19 ASSKDRGGQPQH
. TRBJ1-2 11 TRBV24-1 ATSDGTDYGYT